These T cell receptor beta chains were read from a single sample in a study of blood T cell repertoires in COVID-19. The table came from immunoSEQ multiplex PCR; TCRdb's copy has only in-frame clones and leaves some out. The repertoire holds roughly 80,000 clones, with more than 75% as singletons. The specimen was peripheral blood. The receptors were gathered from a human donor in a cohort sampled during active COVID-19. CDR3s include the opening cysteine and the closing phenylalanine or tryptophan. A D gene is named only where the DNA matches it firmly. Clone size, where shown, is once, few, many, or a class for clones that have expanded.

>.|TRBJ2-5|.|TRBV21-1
CASSKEGQGQGLSFQETQYF
TGTGCCAGCAGCAAAGAGGGGCAGGGACAGGGGCTATCCTTCCAAGAGACCCAGTACTTC
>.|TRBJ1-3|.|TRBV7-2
CASSLEGRRARTIYF
TGTGCCAGCAGCTTAGAGGGGAGGCGGGCCCGCACCATATATTTT
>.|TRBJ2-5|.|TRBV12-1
CASSPRTSGGAFQETQYF
TGTGCCAGCAGCCCCCGGACTAGCGGGGGGGCGTTCCAAGAGACCCAGTACTTC
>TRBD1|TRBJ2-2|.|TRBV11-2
CASSLGQGFTGELFF
TGTGCCAGCAGCTTAGGACAGGGTTTCACCGGGGAGCTGTTTTTT
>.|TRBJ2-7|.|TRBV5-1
CASSLGASVDEQYF
TGCGCCAGCAGCTTGGGTGCCAGCGTGGACGAGCAGTACTTC
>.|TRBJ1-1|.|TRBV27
CASSPNRQSMNTEAFF
TGTGCCAGCAGTCCGAACAGACAGTCCATGAACACTGAAGCTTTCTTT
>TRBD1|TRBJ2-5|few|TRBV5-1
CASSLADRVVETQYF
TGCGCCAGCAGCTTGGCCGACAGGGTAGTCGAGACCCAGTACTTC
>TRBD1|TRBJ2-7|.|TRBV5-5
CASSPLEGQGYEQYF
TGTGCCAGCAGCCCATTAGAGGGACAGGGATACGAGCAGTACTTC
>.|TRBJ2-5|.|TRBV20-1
CSAREGETQYF
TGCAGTGCTAGGGAGGGGGAGACCCAGTACTTC
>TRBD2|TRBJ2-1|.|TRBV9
CASSAAGGPSIRYNEQFF
TGTGCCAGCAGCGCAGCGGGGGGGCCCAGCATTCGGTACAATGAGCAGTTCTTC
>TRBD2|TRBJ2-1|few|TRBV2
CASRPTSGESGSGGNEQFF
TGTGCCAGCAGACCAACTAGCGGGGAGTCCGGAAGTGGGGGAAATGAGCAGTTCTTC
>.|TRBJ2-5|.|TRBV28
CASSPRGTPDQETQYF
TGTGCCAGCAGCCCAAGGGGGACACCAGACCAAGAGACCCAGTACTTC
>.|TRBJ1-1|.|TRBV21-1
CASSPPRRKGNTEAFF
TGTGCCAGCAGCCCCCCGAGGAGGAAGGGGAACACTGAAGCTTTCTTT
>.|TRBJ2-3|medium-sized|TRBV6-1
CASSEDRGAGTDTQYF
TGTGCCAGCAGTGAAGATCGGGGGGCCGGCACAGATACGCAGTATTTT
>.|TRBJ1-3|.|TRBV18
CASSPPSADSGNTIYF
TGTGCCAGCTCACCACCATCGGCGGACTCTGGAAACACCATATATTTT
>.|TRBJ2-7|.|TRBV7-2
CASSSRRGLLSYEQYF
TGTGCCAGCAGCTCCCGCCGGGGGTTACTCTCCTACGAGCAGTACTTC
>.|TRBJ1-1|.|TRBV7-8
CASSFRGGDTEAFF
TGTGCCAGCAGCTTCCGGGGGGGAGACACTGAAGCTTTCTTT
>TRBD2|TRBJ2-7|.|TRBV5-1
CASSSFSGGVNEQYF
TGCGCCAGCAGCTCATTCAGCGGGGGGGTGAACGAGCAGTACTTC
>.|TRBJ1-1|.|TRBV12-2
CASRIVPAMNSEAFF
TGTGCAAGTCGCATCGTCCCCGCCATGAACTCTGAAGCTTTCTTT
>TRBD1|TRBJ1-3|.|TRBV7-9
CASTSQGQPNLSGNTIYF
TGTGCCAGCACCTCCCAGGGACAGCCCAACCTTTCTGGAAACACCATATATTTT
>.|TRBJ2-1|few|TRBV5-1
CASSLDSGVSSYNEQFF
TGCGCCAGCAGCTTGGATTCGGGAGTTAGCTCCTACAATGAGCAGTTCTTC
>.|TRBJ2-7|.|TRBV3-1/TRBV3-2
CASSQSMLDSYEQYF
TGTGCCAGCAGCCAATCTATGCTTGACTCCTACGAGCAGTACTTC
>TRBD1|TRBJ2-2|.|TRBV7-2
CASSLDQGASTGELFF
TGTGCCAGCAGCTTAGACCAGGGGGCGAGTACCGGGGAGCTGTTTTTT
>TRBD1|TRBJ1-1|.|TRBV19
CASRRDREGTEAFF
TGTGCCAGTAGACGGGACAGGGAGGGCACTGAAGCTTTCTTT
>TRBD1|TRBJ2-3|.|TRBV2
CASSDPADRYTDTQYF
TGTGCCAGCAGTGACCCCGCGGACAGGTACACAGATACGCAGTATTTT
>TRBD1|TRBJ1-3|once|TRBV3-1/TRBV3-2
CASSQGQGRDTIYF
TGTGCCAGCAGCCAAGGACAGGGCCGGGACACCATATATTTT
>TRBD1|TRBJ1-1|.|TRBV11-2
CASSRRGTGGMNTEAFF
TGTGCCAGCAGCCGCCGTGGGACAGGGGGGATGAACACTGAAGCTTTCTTT
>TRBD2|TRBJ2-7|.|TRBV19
CASSPRGTSASYEQYF
TGTGCCAGTAGCCCTAGGGGGACTAGCGCTTCCTACGAGCAGTACTTC
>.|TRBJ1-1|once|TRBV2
CAGGGGPEAFF
TGTGCCGGAGGGGGGGGACCTGAAGCTTTCTTT